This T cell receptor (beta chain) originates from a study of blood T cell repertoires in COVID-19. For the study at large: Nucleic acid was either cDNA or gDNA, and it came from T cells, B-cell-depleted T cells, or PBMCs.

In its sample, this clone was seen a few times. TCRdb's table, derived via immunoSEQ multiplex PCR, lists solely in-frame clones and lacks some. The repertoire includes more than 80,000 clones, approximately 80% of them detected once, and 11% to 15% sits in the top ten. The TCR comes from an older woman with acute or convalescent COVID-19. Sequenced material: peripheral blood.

CDR3: CASSPGTANSPLHF. The CDR3 nucleotides read TGTGCCAGCAGCCCCGGGACAGCCAATTCACCCCTCCACTTT. V is TRBV5-8 and J is TRBJ1-6; 7 nucleotides agree with TRBD1. This CDR3 has 14 residues. J lost 7 bases, V lost 4 bases, and 5 bases had no gene match. The germline V gene has CDR1 SGHTS and CDR2 YDEGEE.